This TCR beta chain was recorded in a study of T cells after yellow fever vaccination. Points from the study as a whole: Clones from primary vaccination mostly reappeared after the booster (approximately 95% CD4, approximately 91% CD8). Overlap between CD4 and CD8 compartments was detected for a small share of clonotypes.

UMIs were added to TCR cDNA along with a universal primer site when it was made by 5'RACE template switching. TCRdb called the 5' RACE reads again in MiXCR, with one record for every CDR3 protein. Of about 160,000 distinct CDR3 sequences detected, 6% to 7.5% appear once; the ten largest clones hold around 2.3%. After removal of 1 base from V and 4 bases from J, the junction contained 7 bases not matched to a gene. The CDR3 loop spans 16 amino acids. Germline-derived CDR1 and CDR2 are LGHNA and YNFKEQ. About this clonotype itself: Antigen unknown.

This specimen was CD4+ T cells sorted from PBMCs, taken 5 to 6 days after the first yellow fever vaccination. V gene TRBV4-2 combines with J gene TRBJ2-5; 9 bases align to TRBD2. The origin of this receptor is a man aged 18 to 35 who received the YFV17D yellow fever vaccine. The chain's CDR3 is CASSQVGGGAGETQYF. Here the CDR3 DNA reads TGTGCCAGCAGCCAAGTCGGCGGGGGGGCTGGAGAGACCCAGTACTTC.